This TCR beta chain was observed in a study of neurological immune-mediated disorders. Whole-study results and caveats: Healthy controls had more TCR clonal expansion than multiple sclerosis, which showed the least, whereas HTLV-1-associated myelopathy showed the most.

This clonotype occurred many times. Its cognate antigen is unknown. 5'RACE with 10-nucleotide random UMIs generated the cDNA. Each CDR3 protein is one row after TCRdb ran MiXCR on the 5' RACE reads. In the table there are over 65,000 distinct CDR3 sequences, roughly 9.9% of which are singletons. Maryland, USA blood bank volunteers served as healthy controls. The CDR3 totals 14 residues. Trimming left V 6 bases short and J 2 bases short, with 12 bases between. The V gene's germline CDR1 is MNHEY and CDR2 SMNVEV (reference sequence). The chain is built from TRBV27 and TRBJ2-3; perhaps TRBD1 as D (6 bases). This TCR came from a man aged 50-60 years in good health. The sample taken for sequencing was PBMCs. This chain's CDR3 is CASREDRNTDTQYF. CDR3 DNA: TGTGCCAGCAGGGAGGACAGAAACACAGATACGCAGTATTTT.